This T cell receptor beta chain was obtained from a study of T cell repertoires in cytomegalovirus infection. Study at large: Evidence of both CMV infection and a matching HLA type came from public TCR beta signatures. Findings and caveats of the study: CMV-specific TCR beta clonotypes restricted by HLA-C dominated the ex vivo response. There were carriers of CMV plus the relevant HLA, and cumulative public TCR beta family frequency identified them.

Remarks on this clonotype: The target antigen is unknown.

Germline CDR1 is SQVTM and CDR2 is ANQGSEA. The CDR3 consists of 14 residues. V lost 0 bases to trimming and J lost 3 bases, with 8 bases between them. One entry per CDR3 protein, called by TCRdb with MiXCR from the reads. The sample holds approximately 250,000 distinct CDR3 sequences; roughly 22% are singletons and the top ten take around a sixth. The sequenced sample was CD8+ T cells from PBMCs. The sequence derives from a human donor in good health (CMV status not recorded). Some clones in this sample may be carry-over from other donors' samples. This chain uses TRBV29-1 with TRBJ1-4; D ambiguous. The CDR3 is CSVEEGSANEKLFF. In DNA form, the CDR3 reads TGCAGCGTTGAAGAGGGTAGCGCTAATGAAAAACTGTTTTTT.